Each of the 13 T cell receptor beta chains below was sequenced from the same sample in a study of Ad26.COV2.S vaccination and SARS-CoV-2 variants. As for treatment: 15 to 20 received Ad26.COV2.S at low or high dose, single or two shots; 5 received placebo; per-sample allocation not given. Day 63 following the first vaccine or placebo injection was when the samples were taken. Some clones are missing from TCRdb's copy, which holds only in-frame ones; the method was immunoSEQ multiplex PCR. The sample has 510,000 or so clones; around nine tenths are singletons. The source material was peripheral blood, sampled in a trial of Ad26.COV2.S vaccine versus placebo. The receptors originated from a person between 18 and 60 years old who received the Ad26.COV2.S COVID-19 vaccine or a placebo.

The DNA for the CDR3 is TGCGCCAGCAGCCAAGACCGACAGGCCTCCGATTACAATGAGCAGTTCTTC. Translated, it gives CASSQDRQASDYNEQFF. This sequence joins TRBV4-1 and TRBJ2-1, with D possibly TRBD1 on 6 matching bases. There are 17 residues in the CDR3. The germline CDR1 and CDR2 sequences are MGHRA and YSYEKL. V lost 0 bases to trimming and J lost 4 bases, with 16 bases between them.

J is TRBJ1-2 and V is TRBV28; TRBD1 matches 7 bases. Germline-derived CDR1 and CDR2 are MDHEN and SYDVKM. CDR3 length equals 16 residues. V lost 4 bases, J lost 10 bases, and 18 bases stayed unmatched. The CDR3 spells CASSSSRQGSNQAYTF. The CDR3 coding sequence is TGTGCCAGCAGTTCCTCCCGACAGGGTTCGAATCAAGCCTACACCTTC.

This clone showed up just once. The CDR3 bases are TGTGCCAGAAGCCCACGACAGAACCCCCCCACAGAGACCCAGTACTTC. Its protein product is CARSPRQNPPTETQYF. J is TRBJ2-5 and V is TRBV5-3; maybe TRBD1 (5 bases). TRBV5-3 is an open reading frame, and its role is uncertain. V gave up 4 bases and J gave up 4 bases, with 20 bases separating them. The CDR3 is made up of 16 amino acids.

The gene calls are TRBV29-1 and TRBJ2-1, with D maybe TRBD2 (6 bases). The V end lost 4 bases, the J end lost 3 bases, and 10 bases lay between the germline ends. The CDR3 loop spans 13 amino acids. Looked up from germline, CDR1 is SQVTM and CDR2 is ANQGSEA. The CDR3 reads CSVAFSGYNEQFF. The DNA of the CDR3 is TGCAGCGTTGCCTTTAGCGGCTACAATGAGCAGTTCTTC.

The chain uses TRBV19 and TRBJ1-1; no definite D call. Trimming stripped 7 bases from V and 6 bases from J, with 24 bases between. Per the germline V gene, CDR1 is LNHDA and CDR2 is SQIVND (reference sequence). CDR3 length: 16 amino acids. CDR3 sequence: CASIPSILPGSSEAFF. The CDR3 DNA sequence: TGTGCCAGTATCCCTTCAATACTTCCGGGGAGCTCTGAAGCTTTCTTT. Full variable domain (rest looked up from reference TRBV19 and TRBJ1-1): DGGITQSPKYLFRKEGQNVTLSCEQNLNHDAMYWYRQDPGQGLRLIYYSQIVNDFQKGDIAEGYSVSREKKESFPLTVTSAQKNPTAFYLCASIPSILPGSSEAFFGQGTRLTVV.

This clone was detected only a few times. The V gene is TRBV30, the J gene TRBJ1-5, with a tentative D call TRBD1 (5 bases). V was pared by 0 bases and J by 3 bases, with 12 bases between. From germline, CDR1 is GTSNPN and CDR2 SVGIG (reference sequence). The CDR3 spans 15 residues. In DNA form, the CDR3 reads TGTGCCTGGAGTGTACCCTCCAGGGTCAATCAGCCCCAGCATTTT. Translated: CAWSVPSRVNQPQHF.

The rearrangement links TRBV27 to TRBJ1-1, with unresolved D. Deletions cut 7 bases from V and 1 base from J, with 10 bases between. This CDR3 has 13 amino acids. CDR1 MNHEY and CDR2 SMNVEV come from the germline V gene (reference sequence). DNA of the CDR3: TGTGCCAGCAACCGCTACAAGAACACTGAAGCTTTCTTT. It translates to CASNRYKNTEAFF.

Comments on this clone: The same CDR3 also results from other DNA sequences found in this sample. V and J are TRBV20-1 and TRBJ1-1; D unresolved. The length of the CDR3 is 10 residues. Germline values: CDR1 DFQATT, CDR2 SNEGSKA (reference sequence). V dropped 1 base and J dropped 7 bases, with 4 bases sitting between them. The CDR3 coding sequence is TGCAGTGCTAGAGCTTTTGAAGCTTTCTTT. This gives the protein CSARAFEAFF.

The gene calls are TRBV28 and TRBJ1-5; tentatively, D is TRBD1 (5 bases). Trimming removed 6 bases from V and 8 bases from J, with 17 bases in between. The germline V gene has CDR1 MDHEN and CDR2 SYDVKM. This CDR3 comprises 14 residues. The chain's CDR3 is CASSTPPGGEPQHF. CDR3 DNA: TGTGCCAGCAGCACCCCCCCCGGGGGTGAGCCCCAGCATTTT.

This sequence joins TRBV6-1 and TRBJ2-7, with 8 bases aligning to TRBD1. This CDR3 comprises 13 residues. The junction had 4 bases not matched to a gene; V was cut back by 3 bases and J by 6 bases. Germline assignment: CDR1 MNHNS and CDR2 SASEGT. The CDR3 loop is CASSDGQGGEQYF. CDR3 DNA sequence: TGTGCCAGCAGTGACGGACAGGGAGGCGAGCAGTACTTC.

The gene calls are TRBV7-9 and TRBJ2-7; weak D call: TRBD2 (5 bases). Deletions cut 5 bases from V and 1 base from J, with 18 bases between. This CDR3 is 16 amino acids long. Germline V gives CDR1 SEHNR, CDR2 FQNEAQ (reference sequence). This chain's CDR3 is CASSRMDGGFSYEQYF. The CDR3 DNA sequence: TGTGCCAGCAGCCGAATGGACGGAGGTTTTTCCTACGAGCAGTACTTC. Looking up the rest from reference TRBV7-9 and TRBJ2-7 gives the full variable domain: DTGVSQNPRHKITKRGQNVTFRCDPISEHNRLYWYRQTLGQGPEFLTYFQNEAQLEKSRLLSDRFSAERPKGSFSTLEIQRTEQGDSAMYLCASSRMDGGFSYEQYFGPGTRLTVT.

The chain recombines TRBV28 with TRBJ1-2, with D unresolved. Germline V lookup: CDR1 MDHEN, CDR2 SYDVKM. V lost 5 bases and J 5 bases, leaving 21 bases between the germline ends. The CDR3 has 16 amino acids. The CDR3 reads CASSTPAAAPAYGYTF. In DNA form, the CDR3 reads TGTGCCAGCAGTACCCCTGCGGCGGCACCCGCATATGGCTACACCTTC.

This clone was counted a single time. The CDR3 DNA reads as TGTGCCAGCACCTCTCCGGGGAGAGGCTACAATGAGCAGTTCTTC. It is translated as CASTSPGRGYNEQFF. The chain joins TRBV27 to TRBJ2-1; tentative D call: TRBD2 (5 bases). The CDR3 totals 15 residues. CDR1 and CDR2 from the germline V gene are MNHEY and SMNVEV (reference sequence). The ends were cut back, 7 bases at V and 3 bases at J, with 16 bases in the middle.